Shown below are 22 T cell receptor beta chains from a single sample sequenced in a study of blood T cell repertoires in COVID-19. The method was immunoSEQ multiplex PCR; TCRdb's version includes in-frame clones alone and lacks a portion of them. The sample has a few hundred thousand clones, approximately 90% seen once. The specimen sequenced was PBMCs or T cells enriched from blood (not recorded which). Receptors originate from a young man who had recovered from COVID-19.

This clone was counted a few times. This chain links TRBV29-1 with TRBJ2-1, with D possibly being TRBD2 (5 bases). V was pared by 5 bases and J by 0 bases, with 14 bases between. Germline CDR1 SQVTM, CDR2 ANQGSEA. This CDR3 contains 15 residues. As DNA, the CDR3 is TGCAGCGTTTATGGGGAGCGGAGCTCCTACAATGAGCAGTTCTTC. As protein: CSVYGERSSYNEQFF.

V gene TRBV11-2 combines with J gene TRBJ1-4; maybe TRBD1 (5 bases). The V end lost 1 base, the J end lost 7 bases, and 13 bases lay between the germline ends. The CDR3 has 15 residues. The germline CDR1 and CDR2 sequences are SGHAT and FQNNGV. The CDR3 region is CASSLVVGEGEKLFF. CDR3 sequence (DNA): TGTGCCAGCAGCTTAGTGGTAGGGGAGGGTGAAAAACTGTTTTTT.

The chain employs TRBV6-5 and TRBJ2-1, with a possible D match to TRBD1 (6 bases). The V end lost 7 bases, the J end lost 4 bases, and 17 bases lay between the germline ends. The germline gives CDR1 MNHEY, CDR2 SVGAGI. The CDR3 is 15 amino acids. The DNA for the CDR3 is TGTGCCAGCAAAGTCACCCAGGGGAAATACAATGAGCAGTTCTTC. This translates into CASKVTQGKYNEQFF.

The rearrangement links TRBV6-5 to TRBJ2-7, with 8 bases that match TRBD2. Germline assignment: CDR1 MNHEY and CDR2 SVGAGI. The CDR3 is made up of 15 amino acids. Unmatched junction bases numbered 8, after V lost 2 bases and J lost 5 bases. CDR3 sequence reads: CASSYRAYGGDEQYF. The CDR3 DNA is TGTGCCAGCAGTTACAGGGCTTACGGGGGGGACGAGCAGTACTTC.

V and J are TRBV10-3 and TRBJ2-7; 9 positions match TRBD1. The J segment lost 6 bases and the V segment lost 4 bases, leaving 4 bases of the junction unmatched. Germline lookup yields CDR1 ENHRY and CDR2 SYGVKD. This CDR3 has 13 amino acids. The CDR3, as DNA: TGTGCCATCAGTGGGGACAGGGAGGGCGAGCAGTACTTC. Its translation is CAISGDREGEQYF.

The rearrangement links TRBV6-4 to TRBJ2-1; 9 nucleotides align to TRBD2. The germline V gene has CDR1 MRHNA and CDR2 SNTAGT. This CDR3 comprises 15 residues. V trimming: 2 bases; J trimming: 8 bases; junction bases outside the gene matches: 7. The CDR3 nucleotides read TGTGCCAGCAGTGACGTCCTAGCGGGACTCTATGAGCAGTTCTTC. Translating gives CASSDVLAGLYEQFF.

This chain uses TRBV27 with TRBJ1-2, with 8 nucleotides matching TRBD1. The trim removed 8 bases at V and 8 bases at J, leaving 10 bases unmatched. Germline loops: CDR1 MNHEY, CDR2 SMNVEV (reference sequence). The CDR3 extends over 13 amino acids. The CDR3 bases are TGTGCCAGCGCCTTGATGGCAGGGGGCGGCTACACCTTC. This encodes CASALMAGGGYTF.

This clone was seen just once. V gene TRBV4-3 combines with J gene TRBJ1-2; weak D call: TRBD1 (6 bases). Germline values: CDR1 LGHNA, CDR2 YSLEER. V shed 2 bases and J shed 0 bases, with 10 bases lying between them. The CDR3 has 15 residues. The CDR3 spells CASSQLGQTNYGYTF. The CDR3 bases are TGCGCCAGCAGCCAATTAGGACAGACTAACTATGGCTACACCTTC.

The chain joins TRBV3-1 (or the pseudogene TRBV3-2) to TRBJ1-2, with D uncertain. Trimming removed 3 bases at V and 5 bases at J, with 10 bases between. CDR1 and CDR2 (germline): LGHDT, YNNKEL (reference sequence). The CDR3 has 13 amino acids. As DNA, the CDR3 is TGTGCCAGCAGCCAGACTTTGGAGTATGGCTACACCTTC. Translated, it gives CASSQTLEYGYTF.

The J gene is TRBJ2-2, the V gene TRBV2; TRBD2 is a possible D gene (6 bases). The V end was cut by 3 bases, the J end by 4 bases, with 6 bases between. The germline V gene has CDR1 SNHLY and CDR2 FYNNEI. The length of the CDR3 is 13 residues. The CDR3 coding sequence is TGTGCCAGCAGTGAGGGGGGCACCGGGGAGCTGTTTTTT. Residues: CASSEGGTGELFF.

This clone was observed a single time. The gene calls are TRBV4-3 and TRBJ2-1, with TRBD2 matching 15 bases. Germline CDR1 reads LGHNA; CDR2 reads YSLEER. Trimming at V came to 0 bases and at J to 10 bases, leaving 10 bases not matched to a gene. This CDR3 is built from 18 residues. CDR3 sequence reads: CASSQEPGLAGGYKEQFF. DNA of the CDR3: TGCGCCAGCAGCCAAGAACCGGGACTAGCGGGAGGTTATAAAGAGCAGTTCTTC.

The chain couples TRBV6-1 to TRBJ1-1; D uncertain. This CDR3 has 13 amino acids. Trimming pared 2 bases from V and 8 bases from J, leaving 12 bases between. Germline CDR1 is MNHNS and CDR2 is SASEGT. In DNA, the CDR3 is TGTGCCAGCAGTGAACCCCGGGGAGCCGAAGCTTTCTTT. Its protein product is CASSEPRGAEAFF.

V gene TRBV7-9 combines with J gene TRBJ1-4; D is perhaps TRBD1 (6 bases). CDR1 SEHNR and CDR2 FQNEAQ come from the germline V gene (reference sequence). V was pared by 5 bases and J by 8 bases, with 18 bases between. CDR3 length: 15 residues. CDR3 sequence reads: CASSTDSQAREKLFF. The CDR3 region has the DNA TGTGCCAGCAGCACGGACAGTCAGGCGCGAGAAAAACTGTTTTTT.

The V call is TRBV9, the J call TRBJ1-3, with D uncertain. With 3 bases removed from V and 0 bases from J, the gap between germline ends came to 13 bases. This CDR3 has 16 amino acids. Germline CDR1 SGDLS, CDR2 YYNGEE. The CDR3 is CASSGAVLTSGNTIYF. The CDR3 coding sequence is TGTGCCAGCAGCGGAGCGGTGCTTACCTCTGGAAACACCATATATTTT.

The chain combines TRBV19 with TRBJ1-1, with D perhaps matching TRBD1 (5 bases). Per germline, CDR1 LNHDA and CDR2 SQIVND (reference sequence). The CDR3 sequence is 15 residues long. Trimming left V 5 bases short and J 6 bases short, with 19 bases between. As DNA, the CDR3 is TGTGCCAGTAGTCCTCATTGGGGGGGACGCGCTGAAGCTTTCTTT. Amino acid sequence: CASSPHWGGRAEAFF.

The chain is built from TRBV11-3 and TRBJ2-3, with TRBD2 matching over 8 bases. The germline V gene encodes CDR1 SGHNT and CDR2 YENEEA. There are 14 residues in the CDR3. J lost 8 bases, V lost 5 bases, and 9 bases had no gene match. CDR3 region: CASSEGASGRTQYF. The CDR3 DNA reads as TGTGCCAGCAGCGAAGGGGCTAGCGGGCGTACGCAGTATTTT.

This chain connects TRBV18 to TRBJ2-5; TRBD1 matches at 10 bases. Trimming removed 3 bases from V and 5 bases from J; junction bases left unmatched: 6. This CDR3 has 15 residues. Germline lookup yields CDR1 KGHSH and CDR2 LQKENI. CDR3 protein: CASSPPGQGSETQYF. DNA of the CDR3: TGTGCCAGCTCACCGCCGGGACAGGGGTCGGAGACCCAGTACTTC.

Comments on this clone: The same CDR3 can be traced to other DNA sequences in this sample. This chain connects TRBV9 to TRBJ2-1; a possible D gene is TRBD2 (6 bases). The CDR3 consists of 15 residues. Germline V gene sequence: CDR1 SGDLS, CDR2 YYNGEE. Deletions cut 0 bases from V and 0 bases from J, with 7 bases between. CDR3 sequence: CASSVAGGSYNEQFF. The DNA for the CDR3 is TGTGCCAGCAGCGTAGCCGGGGGCTCCTACAATGAGCAGTTCTTC.

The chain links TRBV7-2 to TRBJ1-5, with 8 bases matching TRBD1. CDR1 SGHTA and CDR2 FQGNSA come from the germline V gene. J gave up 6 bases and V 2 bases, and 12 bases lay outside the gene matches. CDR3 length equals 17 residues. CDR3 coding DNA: TGTGCCAGCAGCTTATCGTTCCGGACAGGGAATATTCAGCCCCAGCATTTT. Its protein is CASSLSFRTGNIQPQHF.

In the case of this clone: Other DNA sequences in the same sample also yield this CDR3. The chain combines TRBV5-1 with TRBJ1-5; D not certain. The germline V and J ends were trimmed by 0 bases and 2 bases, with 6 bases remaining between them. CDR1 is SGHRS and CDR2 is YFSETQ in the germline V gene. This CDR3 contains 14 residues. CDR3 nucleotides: TGCGCCAGCAGCTTGGTTGGAGGCAATCAGCCCCAGCATTTT. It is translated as CASSLVGGNQPQHF.

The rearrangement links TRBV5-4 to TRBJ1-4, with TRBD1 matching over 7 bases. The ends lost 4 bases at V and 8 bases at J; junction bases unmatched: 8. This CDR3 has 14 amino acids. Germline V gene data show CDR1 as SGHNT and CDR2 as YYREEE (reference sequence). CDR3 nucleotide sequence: TGTGCCAGCAGCCGGGAGGGGGCAGGGGAAAAACTGTTTTTT. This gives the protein CASSREGAGEKLFF.

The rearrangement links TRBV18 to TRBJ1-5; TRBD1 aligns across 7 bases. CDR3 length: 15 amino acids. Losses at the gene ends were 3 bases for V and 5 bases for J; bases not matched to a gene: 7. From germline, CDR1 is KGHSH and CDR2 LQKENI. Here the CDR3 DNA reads TGTGCCAGCTCACCGGGACAGCAAAACCATCAGCCCCAGCATTTT. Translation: CASSPGQQNHQPQHF.